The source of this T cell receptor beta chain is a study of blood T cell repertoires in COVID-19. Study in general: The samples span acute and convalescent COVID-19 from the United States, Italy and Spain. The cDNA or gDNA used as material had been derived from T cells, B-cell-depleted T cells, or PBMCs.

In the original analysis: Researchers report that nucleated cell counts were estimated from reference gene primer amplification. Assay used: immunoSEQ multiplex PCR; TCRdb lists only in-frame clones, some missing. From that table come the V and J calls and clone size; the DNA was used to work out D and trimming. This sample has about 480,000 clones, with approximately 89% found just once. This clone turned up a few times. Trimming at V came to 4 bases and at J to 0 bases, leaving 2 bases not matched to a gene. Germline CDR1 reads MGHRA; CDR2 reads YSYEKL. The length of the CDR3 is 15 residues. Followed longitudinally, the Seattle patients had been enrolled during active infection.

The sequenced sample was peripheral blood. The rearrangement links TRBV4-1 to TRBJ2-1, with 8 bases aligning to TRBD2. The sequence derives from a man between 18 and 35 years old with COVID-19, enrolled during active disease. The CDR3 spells CASSPLAGSYNEQFF. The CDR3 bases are TGCGCCAGCAGCCCCCTAGCGGGCTCCTACAATGAGCAGTTCTTC.